The TCR beta chain under discussion was sequenced for a study of Ad26.COV2.S vaccination and SARS-CoV-2 variants. Study-wide findings and caveats: Substantial breadth was reportedly displayed by spike-specific CD8+ and CD4+ T cell responses after vaccination. Vaccine recipients posted higher spike-specific TCR breadth than their placebo counterparts.

V lost 0 bases and J lost 1, with 6 bases in between. The CDR3 runs to 15 residues. Germline loops: CDR1 LGHNA, CDR2 YSLEER. Only in-frame clones appear in the TCRdb table, and some are missing; sequencing was by immunoSEQ multiplex PCR. The sample comprises 200,000 to 250,000 clones, approximately 90% of which are singletons, and roughly a tenth rests with the top ten. A remark on this clone: The antigen is not known.

Treatment reported: about 20 received Ad26.COV2.S at low or high dose, single or two shots; roughly 5 received placebo; per-sample allocation not given. Sampling was done on day 63 after the first vaccine or placebo injection. The TCR sequence derives from a person aged 18-65 years who received the Ad26.COV2.S COVID-19 vaccine or a placebo. Specimen: peripheral blood, collected in a trial of Ad26.COV2.S vaccine versus placebo. The V call is TRBV4-3, the J call TRBJ2-2; no definite D call. CDR3 region: CASSQEGRNTGELFF. The CDR3, as DNA: TGCGCCAGCAGCCAAGAGGGCAGGAACACCGGGGAGCTGTTTTTT.